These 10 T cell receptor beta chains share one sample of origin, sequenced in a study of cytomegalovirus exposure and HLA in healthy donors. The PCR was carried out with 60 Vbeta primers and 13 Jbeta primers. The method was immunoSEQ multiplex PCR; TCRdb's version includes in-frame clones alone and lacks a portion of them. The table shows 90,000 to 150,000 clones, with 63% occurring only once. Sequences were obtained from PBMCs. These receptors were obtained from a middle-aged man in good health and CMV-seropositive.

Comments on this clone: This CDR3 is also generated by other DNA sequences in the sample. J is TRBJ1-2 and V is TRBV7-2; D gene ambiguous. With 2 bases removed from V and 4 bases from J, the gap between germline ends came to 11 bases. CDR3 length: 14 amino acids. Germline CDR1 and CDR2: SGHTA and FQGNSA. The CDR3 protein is CASSLLGVGYGYTF. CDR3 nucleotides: TGTGCCAGCAGCTTACTGGGAGTAGGCTATGGCTACACCTTC.

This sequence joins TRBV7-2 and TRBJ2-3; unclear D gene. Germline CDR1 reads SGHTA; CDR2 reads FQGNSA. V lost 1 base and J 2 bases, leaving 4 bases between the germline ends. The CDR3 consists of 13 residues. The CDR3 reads CASSLVHTDTQYF. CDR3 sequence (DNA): TGTGCCAGCAGCTTAGTTCACACAGATACGCAGTATTTT. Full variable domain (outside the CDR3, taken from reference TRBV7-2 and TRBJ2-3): GAGVSQSPSNKVTEKGKDVELRCDPISGHTALYWYRQSLGQGLEFLIYFQGNSAPDKSGLPSDRFSAERTGGSVSTLTIQRTQQEDSAVYLCASSLVHTDTQYFGPGTRLTVL.

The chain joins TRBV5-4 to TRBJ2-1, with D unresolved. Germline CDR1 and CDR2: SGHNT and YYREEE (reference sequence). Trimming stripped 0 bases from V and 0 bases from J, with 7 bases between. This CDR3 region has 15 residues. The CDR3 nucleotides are TGTGCCAGCAGCTTGGCGGTTAGCTCCTACAATGAGCAGTTCTTC. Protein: CASSLAVSSYNEQFF.

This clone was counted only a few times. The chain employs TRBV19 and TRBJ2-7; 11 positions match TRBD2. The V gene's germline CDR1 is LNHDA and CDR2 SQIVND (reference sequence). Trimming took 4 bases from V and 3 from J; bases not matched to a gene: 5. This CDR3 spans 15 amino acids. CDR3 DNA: TGTGCCAGTAGTACGCCCGGACTAGCGGGCTACGAGCAGTACTTC. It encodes CASSTPGLAGYEQYF. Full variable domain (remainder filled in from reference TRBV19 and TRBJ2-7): DGGITQSPKYLFRKEGQNVTLSCEQNLNHDAMYWYRQDPGQGLRLIYYSQIVNDFQKGDIAEGYSVSREKKESFPLTVTSAQKNPTAFYLCASSTPGLAGYEQYFGPGTRLTVT.

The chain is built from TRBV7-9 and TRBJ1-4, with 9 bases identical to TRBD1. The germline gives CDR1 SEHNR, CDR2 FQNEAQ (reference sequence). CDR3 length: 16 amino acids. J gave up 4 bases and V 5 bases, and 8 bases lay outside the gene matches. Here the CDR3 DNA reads TGTGCCAGCAGCATTACGCCGGGACAGGGTAATGAAAAACTGTTTTTT. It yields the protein CASSITPGQGNEKLFF.

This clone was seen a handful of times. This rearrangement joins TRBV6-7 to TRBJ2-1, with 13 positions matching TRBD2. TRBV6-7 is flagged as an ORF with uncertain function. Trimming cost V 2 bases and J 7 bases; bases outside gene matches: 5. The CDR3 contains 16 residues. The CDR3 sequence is CASSYPPGLAGNEQFF. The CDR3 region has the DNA TGTGCCAGCAGTTACCCCCCGGGACTAGCGGGGAATGAGCAGTTCTTC.

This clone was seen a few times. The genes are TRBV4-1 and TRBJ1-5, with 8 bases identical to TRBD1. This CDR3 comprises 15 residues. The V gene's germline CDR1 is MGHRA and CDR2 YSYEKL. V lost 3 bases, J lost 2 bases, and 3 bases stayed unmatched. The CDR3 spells CASSQQGAGNQPQHF. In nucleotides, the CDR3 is TGCGCCAGCAGCCAGCAGGGGGCTGGCAATCAGCCCCAGCATTTT.

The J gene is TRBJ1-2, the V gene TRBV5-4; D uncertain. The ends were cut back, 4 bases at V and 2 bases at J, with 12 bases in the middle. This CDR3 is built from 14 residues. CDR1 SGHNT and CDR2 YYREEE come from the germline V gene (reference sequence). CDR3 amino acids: CASSRILQNYGYTF. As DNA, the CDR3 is TGTGCCAGCAGCCGGATTTTACAGAACTATGGCTACACCTTC.

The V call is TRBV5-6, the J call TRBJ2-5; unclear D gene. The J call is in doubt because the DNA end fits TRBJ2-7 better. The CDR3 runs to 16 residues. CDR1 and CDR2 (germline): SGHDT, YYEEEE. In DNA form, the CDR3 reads TGTGCCAGCAGCTTGTCAGGCACGACATCCCTATACGAGCAGTACTTC. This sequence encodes CASSLSGTTSLYEQYF.

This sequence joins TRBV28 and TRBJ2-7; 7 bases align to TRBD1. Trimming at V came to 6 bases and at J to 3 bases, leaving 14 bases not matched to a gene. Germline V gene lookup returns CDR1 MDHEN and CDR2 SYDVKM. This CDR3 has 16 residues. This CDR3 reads CASSQSAGGPYYEQYF. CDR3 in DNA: TGTGCCAGCAGCCAATCTGCAGGGGGACCTTACTACGAGCAGTACTTC.